A selection of T cell receptor beta chains follows, all from one sample in a study of long-term antiretroviral therapy in people with HIV. Libraries were prepared by immunoSEQ multiplex PCR; TCRdb keeps only in-frame clonotypes and omits some of them. The data contain over 25,000 clones, approximately 94% of them singletons. This material consisted of unsorted PBMCs, taken just over 7.2 years after starting antiretroviral therapy. These receptors were collected from a man aged 45-65 years with HIV. Both conserved end residues are part of each CDR3. D genes are given only for firm matches. The size of a clone is reported for some rows only, either as once, few or many, or as a class for expanded clones.

abundance	d_gene	j_gene	v_gene	CDR3aa	CDR3nt
NA	TRBD1	TRBJ1-2	TRBV29-1	CSVEHLRGRDGYTF	TGCAGCGTTGAACACCTCAGGGGGCGCGATGGCTACACCTTC
NA	NA	TRBJ2-3	TRBV6-1	CASSEVPGTLTDTQYF	TGTGCCAGCAGTGAAGTCCCCGGGACACTCACAGATACGCAGTATTTT
NA	TRBD1	TRBJ2-7	TRBV6-5	CASRAGTGTYEQYF	TGTGCCAGCAGGGCCGGGACAGGCACCTACGAGCAGTACTTC
NA	NA	TRBJ2-3	TRBV10-1	CASSSSTDTQYF	TGCGCCAGCTCAAGCTCAACAGATACGCAGTATTTT
NA	NA	TRBJ1-5	TRBV4-2	CASSQGSSSLNQPQHF	TGTGCCAGCAGCCAAGGGTCGTCGTCCTTAAATCAGCCCCAGCATTTT
NA	NA	TRBJ2-2	TRBV19	CASSKTGYTGELFF	TGTGCCAGTAGTAAGACAGGTTACACCGGGGAGCTGTTTTTT
NA	NA	TRBJ2-7	TRBV6-5	CASSSGSYEQYF	TGTGCCAGCAGTTCCGGATCCTACGAGCAGTACTTC
NA	NA	TRBJ2-2	TRBV27	CASRLGASRNGELFF	TGTGCCAGCAGACTTGGTGCGTCGCGGAACGGGGAGCTGTTTTTT
NA	TRBD1	TRBJ1-6	TRBV10-3	CASRDRDNSPLHF	TGTGCCAGTCGGGACAGGGATAATTCACCCCTCCACTTT
NA	TRBD1	TRBJ2-7	TRBV7-9	CASSWGTGAEQYF	TGTGCCAGCAGCTGGGGGACAGGGGCCGAGCAGTACTTC
NA	NA	TRBJ2-7	TRBV4-1	CASSQGLGSQYEQYF	TGCGCCAGCAGCCAAGGCCTCGGGAGCCAATACGAGCAGTACTTC
NA	TRBD1	TRBJ2-3	TRBV4-3	CASSTRQGSDTQYF	TGCGCCAGCAGCACCCGACAGGGTTCAGATACGCAGTATTTT
NA	NA	TRBJ1-6	TRBV6-5	CASSSPGVYNSPLHF	TGTGCCAGCAGTTCTCCGGGGGTCTATAATTCACCCCTCCACTTT
NA	NA	TRBJ1-2	TRBV7-8	CASSLGGQQANYGYTF	TGTGCCAGCAGCTTAGGAGGACAACAAGCTAACTATGGCTACACCTTC
NA	NA	TRBJ1-5	TRBV6-1	CASSDIFGNQPQHF	TGTGCCAGCAGTGATATTTTTGGGAATCAGCCCCAGCATTTT
NA	TRBD1	TRBJ2-7	TRBV5-8	CASNSGQAPHEQYF	TGTGCCAGCAATTCGGGACAGGCCCCCCACGAGCAGTACTTC
NA	NA	TRBJ1-6	TRBV25-1	CASSEFPPNSPLHF	TGTGCCAGCAGTGAATTTCCCCCTAATTCACCCCTCCACTTT
NA	TRBD1	TRBJ1-5	TRBV5-1	CASSTGTGGQPQHF	TGCGCCAGCAGCACCGGGACAGGAGGACAGCCCCAGCATTTT
NA	NA	TRBJ2-1	TRBV5-4	CASRPSTGNNEQFF	TGTGCCAGCAGGCCATCTACAGGCAACAATGAGCAGTTCTTC
NA	NA	TRBJ2-2	TRBV7-2	CASSLVTAANTGELFF	TGTGCCAGCAGCTTAGTGACAGCCGCGAACACCGGGGAGCTGTTTTTT
NA	NA	TRBJ2-1	TRBV6-5	CASSPDRSSYNEQFF	TGTGCCAGCAGTCCTGACAGAAGCTCCTACAATGAGCAGTTCTTC
once	TRBD1	TRBJ2-4	TRBV6-1	CASSEKGTGYEAHIQYF	TGTGCCAGCAGTGAAAAGGGGACAGGTTACGAGGCTCACATTCAGTACTTC
NA	NA	TRBJ2-3	TRBV12-5	CASGLGSTDTQYF	TGTGCTAGTGGTTTGGGCTCCACAGATACGCAGTATTTT
NA	NA	TRBJ2-2	TRBV29-1	CSAILGGSNTGELFF	TGCAGCGCTATACTCGGGGGATCCAACACCGGGGAGCTGTTTTTT
NA	NA	TRBJ1-3	TRBV6-1	CASSEWGSSGNTIYF	TGTGCCAGCAGTGAATGGGGCAGCTCTGGAAACACCATATATTTT
once	TRBD1	TRBJ1-3	TRBV7-2	CASSFQGGPSGNTIYF	TGTGCCAGCAGCTTTCAAGGGGGCCCCTCTGGAAACACCATATATTTT
NA	TRBD2	TRBJ2-7	TRBV27	CASSFSSGGVYEQYF	TGTGCCAGCAGTTTTTCTAGCGGGGGGGTCTACGAGCAGTACTTC
NA	NA	TRBJ1-1	TRBV27	CASSLFSEQDEAFF	TGTGCCAGCAGTTTATTCAGTGAACAGGATGAAGCTTTCTTT
NA	NA	TRBJ2-3	TRBV30	CAWEHRQDTQYF	TGTGCCTGGGAGCACAGACAAGATACGCAGTATTTT
NA	TRBD2	TRBJ2-1	TRBV4-3	CASSPGLADNEQFF	TGCGCCAGCAGCCCCGGACTAGCGGACAATGAGCAGTTCTTC
NA	NA	TRBJ1-3	TRBV19	CASRIKPSSGNTIYF	TGTGCCAGTCGTATCAAACCAAGCTCTGGAAACACCATATATTTT
NA	TRBD2	TRBJ2-4	TRBV4-3	CASSQDGAGFGNIQYF	TGCGCCAGCAGCCAAGATGGAGCGGGGTTCGGAAACATTCAGTACTTC
few	NA	TRBJ2-3	TRBV13	CASSLGPDTQYF	TGTGCCAGCAGCTTAGGTCCAGATACGCAGTATTTT
NA	NA	TRBJ1-5	TRBV5-1	CASSLGNNQPQHF	TGCGCCAGCAGCTTAGGGAACAATCAGCCCCAGCATTTT
NA	NA	TRBJ2-3	TRBV7-2	CAAMGISTDTQYF	TGTGCAGCCATGGGGATTAGCACAGATACGCAGTATTTT
NA	TRBD2	TRBJ2-3	TRBV19	CASSSLGRSTDTQYF	TGTGCCAGTAGTAGCCTCGGGAGGAGCACAGATACGCAGTATTTT